Listed below are T cell receptor beta chains from one sample, sequenced in a study of lymphopenia after photon versus proton radiotherapy. Generated by immunoSEQ multiplex PCR, the TCRdb table keeps only in-frame clones and is missing some. Of 60,000 or so clones listed, 87% are singletons. The sample here was peripheral blood, taken from a patient treated with proton-based radiotherapy. Every receptor here comes from an elderly man with esophageal cancer. The CDR3 runs from the conserved cysteine through the conserved F or W. The order of the fields is D gene, J gene, V gene, CDR3 length, clone size, CDR3 protein, CDR3 DNA. The D gene is left open where the match is weak. Clone size appears in some rows only: once, few, many, or a class for an expanded clone.

.,TRBJ1-5,TRBV6-5,16,.,CASSYLEGGDNQPQHF,TGTGCCAGCAGCTACCTGGAAGGGGGGGACAATCAGCCCCAGCATTTT
.,TRBJ2-3,TRBV12-1,19,once,CASSPSGTSGRASNNTQYF,TGTGCCAGCAGCCCTTCCGGGACTAGCGGGAGGGCCAGTAATAATACGCAGTATTTT
.,TRBJ2-7,TRBV27,14,.,CASSLTSNLDEQYF,TGTGCCAGCAGTTTAACTAGTAATCTCGATGAGCAGTACTTC
TRBD2,TRBJ2-7,TRBV25-1,16,.,CASSESGGRALREQYF,TGTGCCAGCAGTGAATCGGGCGGGAGGGCCCTCCGCGAGCAGTACTTC
.,TRBJ2-5,TRBV29-1,14,.,CSAASRGGWQTQYF,TGCAGCGCGGCCTCCAGGGGAGGGTGGCAGACCCAGTACTTC
TRBD1,TRBJ1-2,TRBV28,14,.,CASSPGGNFYGYTF,TGTGCCAGCAGTCCAGGGGGCAACTTCTATGGCTACACCTTC
.,TRBJ2-7,TRBV6-5,13,.,CASTSDNSYEQYF,TGTGCCAGCACCTCAGACAACTCCTACGAGCAGTACTTC
.,TRBJ1-4,TRBV29-1,12,.,CSGGVGPEKLFF,TGCAGCGGTGGCGTTGGGCCTGAAAAACTGTTTTTT
TRBD2,TRBJ2-1,TRBV12-5,15,once,CASGLGLAGGHEQFF,TGTGCTAGTGGTTTGGGGCTAGCGGGGGGGCATGAGCAGTTCTTC
.,TRBJ2-1,TRBV11-2,16,.,CASSLGFPGDYNEQFF,TGTGCCAGCAGCTTAGGTTTCCCGGGGGATTACAATGAGCAGTTCTTC
.,TRBJ1-3,TRBV5-6,14,.,CASSLVGSGNTIYF,TGTGCCAGCAGCTTGGTAGGATCTGGAAACACCATATATTTT
.,TRBJ2-5,TRBV2,14,.,CASSAGEVQKTQYF,TGTGCCAGCAGTGCAGGGGAGGTACAAAAGACCCAGTACTTC
.,TRBJ2-4,TRBV28,14,.,CASGEGTLENIQYF,TGTGCCAGCGGGGAAGGGACGCTGGAAAACATTCAGTACTTC
TRBD1,TRBJ1-1,TRBV28,14,.,CASSLGTGATEAFF,TGTGCCAGCAGCCTCGGGACAGGGGCCACTGAAGCTTTCTTT
.,TRBJ2-7,TRBV10-3,16,.,CAISESTPGESYEQYF,TGTGCCATCAGTGAGTCGACTCCAGGGGAGTCGTACGAGCAGTACTTC
.,TRBJ1-4,TRBV5-1,18,few,CASSLRPAILPTNEKLFF,TGCGCCAGCAGCTTGAGGCCAGCGATACTCCCAACTAATGAAAAACTGTTTTTT
TRBD2,TRBJ2-2,TRBV6-4,13,few,CASSDGEGRELFF,TGTGCCAGCAGTGACGGGGAGGGCAGGGAGCTGTTTTTT
.,TRBJ1-1,TRBV6-6,15,.,CASSYSLAANTEAFF,TGTGCCAGCAGTTACTCACTGGCAGCGAACACTGAAGCTTTCTTT
TRBD1,TRBJ2-1,TRBV6-1,15,.,CASSADRGVYNEQFF,TGTGCCAGCAGCGCGGACAGGGGCGTCTACAATGAGCAGTTCTTC
.,TRBJ1-1,TRBV18,13,.,CASSPLGTTEAFF,TGTGCCAGCTCACCCTTGGGTACGACTGAAGCTTTCTTT
.,TRBJ1-5,TRBV6-6,12,.,CASSWGNQPQHF,TGTGCCAGCAGTTGGGGCAATCAGCCCCAGCATTTT
.,TRBJ2-1,TRBV7-9,14,.,CASSYSGAYNEQFF,TGTGCCAGCAGCTATAGCGGAGCATACAATGAGCAGTTCTTC
.,TRBJ2-7,TRBV6-5,14,.,CASRRGQMSYEQYF,TGTGCCAGCAGGCGGGGACAGATGTCCTACGAGCAGTACTTC
.,TRBJ2-7,TRBV18,13,.,CASSPRRAGEQYF,TGTGCCAGCTCACCACGCCGGGCCGGGGAGCAGTACTTC
.,TRBJ2-3,TRBV7-6,15,once,CASTRTRGRTDTQYF,TGTGCCAGCACCCGGACCCGAGGGCGCACAGATACGCAGTATTTT
.,TRBJ2-7,TRBV11-2,15,.,CASSSEGLASYEQYF,TGTGCCAGCAGCTCCGAGGGCCTAGCGTCCTACGAGCAGTACTTC